This T cell receptor beta chain emerged from a study of T cells expressing NK-cell markers. Study background: The study sequenced eight donors, seven HCMV-seropositive and one seronegative. Study conclusions and caveats: Topping the CD3+CD56-NKG2C+ fraction as well were these clonotypes, in a few donors.

This CDR3 contains 15 residues. After re-calling the 5' RACE reads, TCRdb lists one entry per CDR3 protein, DNA absent. The listing contains roughly 380,000 distinct CDR3 sequences. Details on this clonotype: Its antigen is as yet unknown.

The chain combines TRBV12-3 or TRBV12-4 with TRBJ2-1. The TCR comes from a man aged 18 to 69 in good health. The source material was blood T cells: a sorted CD56 or NKG2C T cell subset, CD4+ or CD8+ T cells, or bulk PBMC T cells (not recorded which). The CDR3 sequence is CASSPTSDSYNEQFF.